This T cell receptor (beta chain) was identified during a study of blood T cell repertoires in COVID-19. A single count supports this clone. Other DNA sequences from this sample encode an identical CDR3 as well. The protocol was immunoSEQ multiplex PCR, while the TCRdb copy is restricted to in-frame clones and leaves out a portion. Of hundreds of thousands of clones listed, about 87% are singletons. Deletions cut 2 bases from V and 5 bases from J, with 4 bases between. The CDR3 consists of 13 residues. CDR1 and CDR2 (germline): MNHEY, SMNVEV (reference sequence). The sequence was obtained from an older woman with COVID-19, enrolled during active disease. Sequenced: peripheral blood. This rearrangement joins TRBV27 to TRBJ1-6, with unresolved D. CDR3 nucleotides: TGTGCCAGCAGTTTAAGCGATAATTCACCCCTCCACTTT. Its protein product is CASSLSDNSPLHF.